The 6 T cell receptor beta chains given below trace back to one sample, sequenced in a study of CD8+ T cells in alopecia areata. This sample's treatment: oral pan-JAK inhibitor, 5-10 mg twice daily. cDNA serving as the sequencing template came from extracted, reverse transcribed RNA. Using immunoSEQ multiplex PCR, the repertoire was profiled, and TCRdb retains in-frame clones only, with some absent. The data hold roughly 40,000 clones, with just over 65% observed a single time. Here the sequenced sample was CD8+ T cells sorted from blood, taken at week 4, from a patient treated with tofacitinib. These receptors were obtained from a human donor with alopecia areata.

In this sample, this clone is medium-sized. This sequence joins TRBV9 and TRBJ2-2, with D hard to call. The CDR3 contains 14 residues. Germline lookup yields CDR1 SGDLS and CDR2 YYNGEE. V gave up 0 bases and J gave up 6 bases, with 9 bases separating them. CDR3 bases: TGTGCCAGCAGCGTAGGGTCCGGCGCCGGGGAGCTGTTTTTT. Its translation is CASSVGSGAGELFF.

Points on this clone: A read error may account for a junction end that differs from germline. The CDR3 spells CSVEGAEDF. For the CDR3, the DNA is TGCAGCGTTGAAGGGGCAGAAGATTTT. The chain is built from TRBV29-1 and TRBJ1-1; D unclear. Germline V gives CDR1 SQVTM, CDR2 ANQGSEA. The CDR3 is 9 amino acids.

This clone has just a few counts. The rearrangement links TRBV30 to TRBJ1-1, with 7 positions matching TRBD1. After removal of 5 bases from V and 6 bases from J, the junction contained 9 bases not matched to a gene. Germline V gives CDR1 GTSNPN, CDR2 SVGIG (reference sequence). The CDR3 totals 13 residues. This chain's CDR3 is CAWVGTVGSEAFF. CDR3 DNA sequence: TGTGCCTGGGTGGGGACAGTGGGTTCTGAAGCTTTCTTT.

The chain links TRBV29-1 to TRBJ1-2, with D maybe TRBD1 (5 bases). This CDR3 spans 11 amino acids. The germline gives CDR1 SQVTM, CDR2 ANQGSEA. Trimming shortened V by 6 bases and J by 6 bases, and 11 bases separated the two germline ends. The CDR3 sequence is CSVKEGNGYTF. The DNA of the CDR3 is TGCAGCGTCAAGGAGGGGAATGGCTACACCTTC.

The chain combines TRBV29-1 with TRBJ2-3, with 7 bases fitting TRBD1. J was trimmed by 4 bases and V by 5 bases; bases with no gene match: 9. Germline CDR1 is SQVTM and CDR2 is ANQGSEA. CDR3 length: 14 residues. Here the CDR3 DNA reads TGCAGCGTTTACGGGCAGGGGGTAGCAGATACGCAGTATTTT. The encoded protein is CSVYGQGVADTQYF.

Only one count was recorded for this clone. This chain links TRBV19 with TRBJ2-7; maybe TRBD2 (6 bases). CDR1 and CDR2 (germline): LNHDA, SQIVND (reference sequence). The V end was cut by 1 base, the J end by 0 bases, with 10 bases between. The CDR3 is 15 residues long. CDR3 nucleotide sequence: TGTGCCAGTAGTATAGGGCAGGGAGGCTCCTACGAGCAGTACTTC. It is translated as CASSIGQGGSYEQYF.